What follows is one T cell receptor beta chain and its context. The data are from a study of regulatory T cells in long-lasting Graves disease. Regarding time point: newly diagnosed GD, antithyroid drugs for less than 3 months. PBMC-derived RNA was used for the TCR library. CDR3 regions were amplified by Arm-PCR using iRepertoire HTBI primers to build TCR beta libraries. MiXCR, run by TCRdb on the multiplex PCR reads, gives a single entry per CDR3 protein. The sample contains fewer than 650,000 distinct CDR3 sequences, approximately 16% of which appear only once. CDR3 length: 13 amino acids. J lost 5 bases, V lost 7 bases, and 6 bases had no gene match. Per the germline V gene, CDR1 is SQVTM and CDR2 is ANQGSEA. This same sample was also part of a study on T cells in Graves' hyperthyroidism and ophthalmopathy.

The sequencing used peripheral blood mononuclear cells (PBMCs), collected at new diagnosis, from a patient treated with antithyroid drugs. The rearrangement links TRBV29-1 to TRBJ2-1, with 9 bases that match TRBD1. This receptor was identified in a man younger than 35 with Graves disease. The CDR3 DNA reads as TGCAGCGCAGGACAGGGGTGGGACAATGAGCAGTTCTTC. This translates into CSAGQGWDNEQFF.